The 18 T cell receptor beta chains reported below all come from one sample, sequenced in a study of cytomegalovirus exposure and HLA in healthy donors. Produced via immunoSEQ multiplex PCR; TCRdb's table is partial and in-frame only. The profile shows 200,000 to 250,000 clones, approximately 88% of them singletons. The sample comprised PBMCs. Every receptor here comes from a woman aged 25 to 39 in good health and CMV-seropositive.

The chain has TRBV7-9 and TRBJ2-2, with D hard to call. Germline V lookup: CDR1 SEHNR, CDR2 FQNEAQ (reference sequence). The CDR3 spans 15 residues. The V gene lost 0 bases and the J gene lost 3 bases, with 8 bases spanning the gap. CDR3 residues: CASSLADKYTGELFF. In DNA form, the CDR3 reads TGTGCCAGCAGCTTAGCCGACAAGTACACCGGGGAGCTGTTTTTT.

Only a few counts were recorded for this clone. The chain links TRBV5-1 to TRBJ1-2; possibly TRBD1 for D (6 bases). The V gene's germline CDR1 is SGHRS and CDR2 YFSETQ. The CDR3 has 13 amino acids. With 2 bases removed from V and 4 bases from J, the gap between germline ends came to 9 bases. The CDR3 spells CASSLRGGYGYTF. The DNA of the CDR3 is TGCGCCAGCAGCTTACGAGGGGGCTATGGCTACACCTTC.

The chain has TRBV7-9 and TRBJ1-1; 8 nucleotides line up with TRBD1. The V and J ends lost 5 bases and 4 bases, in that order; junction bases with no gene match: 6. CDR3 length: 14 amino acids. Germline CDR1 is SEHNR and CDR2 is FQNEAQ (reference sequence). CDR3 nucleotides: TGTGCCAGCAGCGCAGGACAGGGAAGCACTGAAGCTTTCTTT. It translates to CASSAGQGSTEAFF.

The gene calls are TRBV5-1 and TRBJ1-1; 7 bases agree with TRBD1. The CDR3 sequence is 13 residues long. V shed 3 bases, J shed 6 bases, and the junction held 5 bases outside the gene matches. CDR1 is SGHRS and CDR2 is YFSETQ in the germline V gene. Written as DNA, the CDR3 is TGCGCCAGCAGCTCACAGGGGTTTGCTGAAGCTTTCTTT. This codes for CASSSQGFAEAFF.

CDR3 DNA: TGCGCCAGCAGCTCAACCAACAATGAGCAGTTCTTC. Encoded protein: CASSSTNNEQFF. V is TRBV5-1 and J is TRBJ2-1; no clear D gene. V dropped 3 bases and J dropped 5 bases, with 6 bases sitting between them. CDR1 is SGHRS and CDR2 is YFSETQ in the germline V gene. The CDR3 spans 12 residues.

The chain combines TRBV9 with TRBJ2-3; tentatively, D is TRBD2 (5 bases). V was clipped by 7 bases and J by 1 base, with 13 bases between them. The germline V gene encodes CDR1 SGDLS and CDR2 YYNGEE. The CDR3 contains 14 residues. CDR3 sequence reads: CASRRSGGTDTQYF. CDR3 coding DNA: TGTGCCAGCCGCCGTTCCGGGGGCACAGATACGCAGTATTTT.

This chain uses TRBV30 with TRBJ2-5; D gene unclear. The CDR3 spans 12 residues. Germline V lookup: CDR1 GTSNPN, CDR2 SVGIG (reference sequence). The germline V and J ends were trimmed by 5 bases and 5 bases, with 12 bases remaining between them. CDR3 coding DNA: TGTGCCTGGGCCTCAAGTAGCGAGACCCAGTACTTC. Translating gives CAWASSSETQYF.

About this clone: Distinct nucleotide sequences in the sample also encode this CDR3. The chain joins TRBV6-6 to TRBJ2-7; TRBD2 matches 7 bases. J was trimmed by 1 base and V by 5 bases; bases with no gene match: 5. The CDR3 consists of 14 residues. The germline CDR1 and CDR2 sequences are MNHNY and SVGAGI (reference sequence). CDR3 nucleotide sequence: TGTGCCAGCAGTCGACTAGCCGGATCCTACGAGCAGTACTTC. Its translation is CASSRLAGSYEQYF.

A single count supports this clone. V and J are TRBV5-1 and TRBJ1-2, with a possible D match to TRBD1 (5 bases). The germline CDR1 and CDR2 sequences are SGHRS and YFSETQ. Deletions cut 5 bases from V and 5 bases from J, with 19 bases between. The length of the CDR3 is 15 residues. The CDR3 bases are TGCGCCAGCAGTAAGCTTGGGTTAGGGGATTATGGCTACACCTTC. Its translation: CASSKLGLGDYGYTF.

V is TRBV6-5 and J is TRBJ1-2, with TRBD1 matching over 9 bases. The V segment lost 5 bases and the J segment 5 bases; nucleotides outside the gene matches: 6. CDR1 is MNHEY, CDR2 SVGAGI, per germline. The CDR3 runs 14 residues. In DNA, the CDR3 is TGTGCCAGCAGTCAGGGACAGGGAAATTATGGCTACACCTTC. Protein sequence: CASSQGQGNYGYTF.

V is TRBV19 and J is TRBJ2-6, with D hard to call. The CDR3 contains 16 residues. The germline V gene encodes CDR1 LNHDA and CDR2 SQIVND (reference sequence). Trimming left V 3 bases short and J 0 bases short, with 9 bases between. The CDR3 spells CASSIPYLSGANVLTF. CDR3 nucleotide sequence: TGTGCCAGTAGTATCCCCTACCTCTCTGGGGCCAACGTCCTGACTTTC.

The chain carries TRBV29-1 and TRBJ1-2; D is ambiguous. The V gene's germline CDR1 is SQVTM and CDR2 ANQGSEA. Trimming pared 3 bases from V and 7 bases from J, leaving 6 bases between. CDR3 length: 10 residues. The CDR3 loop is CSVDSAGYTF. The CDR3 DNA reads as TGCAGCGTTGATTCAGCTGGCTACACCTTC.

The chain joins TRBV6-1 to TRBJ1-4; the match to TRBD1 covers 7 bases. V lost 4 bases, J lost 8 bases, and 10 bases stayed unmatched. Germline values: CDR1 MNHNS, CDR2 SASEGT. This CDR3 region has 15 residues. The DNA for the CDR3 is TGTGCCAGCAGTGGGGGGACAGCGAGCTTAGAAAAACTGTTTTTT. It specifies CASSGGTASLEKLFF.

In DNA, the CDR3 is TGCAGTGCTAGAGTCACTGAGCAGTTCTTC. This codes for CSARVTEQFF. The chain combines TRBV20-1 with TRBJ2-1, with no clear D. This CDR3 is built from 10 residues. Between the trimmed V and J ends, which lost 1 base and 9 bases, there was a span of 4 bases. The germline CDR1 and CDR2 sequences are DFQATT and SNEGSKA (reference sequence).

The chain joins TRBV7-9 to TRBJ2-5; D remains ambiguous. Per germline, CDR1 SEHNR and CDR2 FQNEAQ (reference sequence). With 5 bases removed from V and 5 bases from J, the gap between germline ends came to 3 bases. CDR3 length: 10 residues. The CDR3 nucleotides are TGTGCCAGCAGCCGGGAGACCCAGTACTTC. Translating gives CASSRETQYF.

V and J are TRBV7-6 and TRBJ2-1; 7 nucleotides line up with TRBD2. The CDR3 has 15 amino acids. J was trimmed by 4 bases and V by 1 base; bases with no gene match: 4. Germline V gene lookup returns CDR1 SGHVS and CDR2 FNYEAQ. The CDR3 DNA reads TGTGCCAGCAGCTTAGGGCTAGCGGCATACAATGAGCAGTTCTTC. Translated: CASSLGLAAYNEQFF. Variable domain in full (rest from reference TRBV7-6 and TRBJ2-1): GAGVSQSPRYKVTKRGQDVALRCDPISGHVSLYWYRQALGQGPEFLTYFNYEAQQDKSGLPNDRFSAERPEGSISTLTIQRTEQRDSAMYRCASSLGLAAYNEQFFGPGTRLTVL.

CDR3 DNA sequence: TGTGCCAGTAATAGCGGAAACACTGAAGCTTTCTTT. Its protein is CASNSGNTEAFF. This chain connects TRBV19 to TRBJ1-1; the D is unclear. This CDR3 has 12 residues. The germline V and J ends were trimmed by 7 bases and 2 bases, with 8 bases remaining between them. Germline V lookup: CDR1 LNHDA, CDR2 SQIVND (reference sequence).

The V gene is TRBV29-1, the J gene TRBJ2-5; D is perhaps TRBD1 or TRBD2 (6 bases each). Germline V gene lookup returns CDR1 SQVTM and CDR2 ANQGSEA. Trimming removed 7 bases at V and 4 bases at J, with 22 bases between. This CDR3 contains 15 residues. CDR3 sequence (DNA): TGCAGCGGCACAGCTAGAGGGGGGCGAATAGAGACCCAGTACTTC. It is translated as CSGTARGGRIETQYF.